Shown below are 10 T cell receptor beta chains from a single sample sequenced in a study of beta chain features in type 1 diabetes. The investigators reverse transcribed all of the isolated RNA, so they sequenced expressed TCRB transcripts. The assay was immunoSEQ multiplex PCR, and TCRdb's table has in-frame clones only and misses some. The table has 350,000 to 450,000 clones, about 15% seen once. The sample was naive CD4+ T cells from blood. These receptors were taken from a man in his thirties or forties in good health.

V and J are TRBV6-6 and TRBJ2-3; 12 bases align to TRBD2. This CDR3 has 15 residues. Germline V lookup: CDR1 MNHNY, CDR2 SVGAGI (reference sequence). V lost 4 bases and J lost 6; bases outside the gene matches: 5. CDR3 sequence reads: CASSLLTSGSDTQYF. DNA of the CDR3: TGTGCCAGCAGTTTACTGACTAGCGGGAGCGATACGCAGTATTTT.

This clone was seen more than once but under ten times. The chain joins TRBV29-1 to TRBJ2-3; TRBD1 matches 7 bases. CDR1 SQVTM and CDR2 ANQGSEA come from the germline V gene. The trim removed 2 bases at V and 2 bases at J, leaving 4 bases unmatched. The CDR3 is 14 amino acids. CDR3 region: CSVERTGTTDTQYF. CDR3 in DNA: TGCAGCGTTGAACGGACAGGTACCACAGATACGCAGTATTTT.

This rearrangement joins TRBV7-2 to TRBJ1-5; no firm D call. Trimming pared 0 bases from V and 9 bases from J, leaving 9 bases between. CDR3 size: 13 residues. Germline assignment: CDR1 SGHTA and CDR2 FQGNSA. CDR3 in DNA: TGTGCCAGCAGCTTAGCTAGACAATGGCCCCAGCATTTT. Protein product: CASSLARQWPQHF.

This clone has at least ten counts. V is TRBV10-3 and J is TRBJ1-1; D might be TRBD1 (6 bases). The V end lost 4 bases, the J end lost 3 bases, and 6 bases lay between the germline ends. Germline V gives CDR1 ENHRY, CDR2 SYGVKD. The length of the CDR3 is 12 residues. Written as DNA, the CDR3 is TGTGCCATCAGTGCAGGGGACACTGAAGCTTTCTTT. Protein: CAISAGDTEAFF.

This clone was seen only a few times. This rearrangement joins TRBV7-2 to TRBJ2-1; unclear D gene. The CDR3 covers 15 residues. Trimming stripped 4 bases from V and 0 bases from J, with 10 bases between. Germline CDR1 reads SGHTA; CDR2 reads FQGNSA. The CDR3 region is CASSSDVSSYNEQFF. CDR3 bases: TGTGCCAGCAGCTCGGATGTAAGCTCCTACAATGAGCAGTTCTTC.

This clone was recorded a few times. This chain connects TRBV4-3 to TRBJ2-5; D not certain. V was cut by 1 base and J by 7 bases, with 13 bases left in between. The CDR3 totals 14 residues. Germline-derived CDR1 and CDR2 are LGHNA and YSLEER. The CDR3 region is CASSQAQGWGTQYF. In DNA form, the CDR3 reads TGCGCCAGCAGCCAAGCTCAAGGGTGGGGGACCCAGTACTTC.

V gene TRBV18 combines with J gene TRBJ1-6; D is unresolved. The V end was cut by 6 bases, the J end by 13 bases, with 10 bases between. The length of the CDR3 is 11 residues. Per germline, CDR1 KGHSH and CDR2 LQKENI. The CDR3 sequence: CASSKKGPLHF. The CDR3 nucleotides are TGTGCCAGCTCGAAAAAAGGGCCCCTCCACTTT. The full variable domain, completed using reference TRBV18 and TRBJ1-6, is NAGVMQNPRHLVRRRGQEARLRCSPMKGHSHVYWYRQLPEEGLKFMVYLQKENIIDESGMPKERFSAEFPKEGPSILRIQQVVRGDSAAYFCASSKKGPLHFGNGTRLTVT.

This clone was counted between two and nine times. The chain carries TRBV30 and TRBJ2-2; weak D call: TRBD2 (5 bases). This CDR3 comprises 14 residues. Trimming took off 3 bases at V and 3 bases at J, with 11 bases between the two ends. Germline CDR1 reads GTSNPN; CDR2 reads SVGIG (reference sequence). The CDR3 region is CAWRGGSHTGELFF. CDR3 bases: TGTGCCTGGAGAGGCGGGTCACACACCGGGGAGCTGTTTTTT.

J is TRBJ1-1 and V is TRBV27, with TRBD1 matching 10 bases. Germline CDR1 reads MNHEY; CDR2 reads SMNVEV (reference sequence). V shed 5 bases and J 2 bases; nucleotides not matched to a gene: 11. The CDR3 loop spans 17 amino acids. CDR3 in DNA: TGTGCCAGCAGTCCTCGACAGGGGGCTCCCTCTAACACTGAAGCTTTCTTT. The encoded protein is CASSPRQGAPSNTEAFF.

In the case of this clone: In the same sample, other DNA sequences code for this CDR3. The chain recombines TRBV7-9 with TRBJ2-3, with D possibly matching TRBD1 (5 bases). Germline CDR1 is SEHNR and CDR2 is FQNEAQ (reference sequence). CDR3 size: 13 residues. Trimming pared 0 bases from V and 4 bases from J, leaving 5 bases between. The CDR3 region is CASSLAGADTQYF. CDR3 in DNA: TGTGCCAGCAGCTTAGCAGGGGCAGATACGCAGTATTTT.